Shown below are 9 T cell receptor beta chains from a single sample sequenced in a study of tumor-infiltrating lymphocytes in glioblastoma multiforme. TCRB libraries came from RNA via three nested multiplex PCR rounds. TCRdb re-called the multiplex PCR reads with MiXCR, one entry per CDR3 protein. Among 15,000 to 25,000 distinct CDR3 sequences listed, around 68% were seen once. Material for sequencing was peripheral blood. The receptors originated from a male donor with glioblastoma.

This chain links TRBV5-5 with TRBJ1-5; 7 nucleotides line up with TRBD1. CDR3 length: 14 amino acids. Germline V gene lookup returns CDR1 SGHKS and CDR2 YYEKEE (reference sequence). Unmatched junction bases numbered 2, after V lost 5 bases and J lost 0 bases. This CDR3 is CASSGTVSNQPQHF. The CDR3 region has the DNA TGTGCCAGCAGTGGGACAGTTAGCAATCAGCCCCAGCATTTT.

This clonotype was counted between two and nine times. CDR3 region: CASSLRGTRSSYNEQFF. CDR3 DNA: TGTGCCAGCAGCCTCCGGGGTACCCGGAGTTCCTACAATGAGCAGTTCTTC. This chain uses TRBV11-1 with TRBJ2-1, with D perhaps matching TRBD2 (5 bases). V was cut by 5 bases and J by 1 base, with 18 bases left in between. CDR1 and CDR2 (germline): SGHAT, FQDESV (reference sequence). The CDR3 length is 17 residues.

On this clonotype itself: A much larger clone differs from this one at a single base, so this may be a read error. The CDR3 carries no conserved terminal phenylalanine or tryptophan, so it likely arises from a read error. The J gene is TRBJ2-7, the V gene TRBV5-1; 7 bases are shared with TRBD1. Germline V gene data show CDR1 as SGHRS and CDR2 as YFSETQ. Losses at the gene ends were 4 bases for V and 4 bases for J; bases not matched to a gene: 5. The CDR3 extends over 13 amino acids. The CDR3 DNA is TGCGCCAGCAGCATTGACAGGGAGTACGAGCAGTACTTA. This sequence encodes CASSIDREYEQYL.

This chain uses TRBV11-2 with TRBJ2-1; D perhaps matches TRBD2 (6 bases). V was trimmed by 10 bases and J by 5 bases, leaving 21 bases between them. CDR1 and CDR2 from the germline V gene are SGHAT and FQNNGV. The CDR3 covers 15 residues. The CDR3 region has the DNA TGTGCCAACATACCCTTGTCGGGAGTTCACAATGAGCAGTTCTTC. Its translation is CANIPLSGVHNEQFF.

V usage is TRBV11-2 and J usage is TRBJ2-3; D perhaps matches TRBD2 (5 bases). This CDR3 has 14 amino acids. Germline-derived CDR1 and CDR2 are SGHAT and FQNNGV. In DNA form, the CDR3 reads TGTGTCGGCAGCCCGCAGAGGGGCACAGATACGCAGTATTTT. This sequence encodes CVGSPQRGTDTQYF.

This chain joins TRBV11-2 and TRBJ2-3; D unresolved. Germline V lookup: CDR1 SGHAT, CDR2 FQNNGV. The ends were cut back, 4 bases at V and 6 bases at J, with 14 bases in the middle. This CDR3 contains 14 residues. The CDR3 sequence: CASSYSRVVDTQYF. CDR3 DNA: TGTGCCAGCAGCTATTCTAGAGTTGTCGATACGCAGTATTTT.

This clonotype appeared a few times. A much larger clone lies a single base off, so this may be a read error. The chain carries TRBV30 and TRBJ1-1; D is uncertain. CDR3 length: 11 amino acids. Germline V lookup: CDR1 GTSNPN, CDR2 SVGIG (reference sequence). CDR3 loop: CTYLGNTEAFF. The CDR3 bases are TGTACCTACCTAGGCAACACTGAAGCTTTCTTT.

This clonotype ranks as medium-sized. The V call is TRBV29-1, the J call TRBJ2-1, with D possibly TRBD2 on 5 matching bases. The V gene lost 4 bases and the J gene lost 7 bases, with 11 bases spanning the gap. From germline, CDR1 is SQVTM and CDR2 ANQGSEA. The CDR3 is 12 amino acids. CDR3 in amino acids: CSVVEGTNEQFF. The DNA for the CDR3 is TGCAGCGTTGTAGAGGGTACTAATGAGCAGTTCTTC.

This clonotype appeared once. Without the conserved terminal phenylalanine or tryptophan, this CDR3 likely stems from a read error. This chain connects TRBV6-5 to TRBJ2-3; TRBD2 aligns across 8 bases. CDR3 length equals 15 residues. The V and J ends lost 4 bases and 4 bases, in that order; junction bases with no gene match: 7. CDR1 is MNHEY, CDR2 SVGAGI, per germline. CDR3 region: CASSSSAGVADTQYS. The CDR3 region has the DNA TGTGCCAGCAGTTCATCAGCGGGAGTAGCAGATACGCAGTATTCT.